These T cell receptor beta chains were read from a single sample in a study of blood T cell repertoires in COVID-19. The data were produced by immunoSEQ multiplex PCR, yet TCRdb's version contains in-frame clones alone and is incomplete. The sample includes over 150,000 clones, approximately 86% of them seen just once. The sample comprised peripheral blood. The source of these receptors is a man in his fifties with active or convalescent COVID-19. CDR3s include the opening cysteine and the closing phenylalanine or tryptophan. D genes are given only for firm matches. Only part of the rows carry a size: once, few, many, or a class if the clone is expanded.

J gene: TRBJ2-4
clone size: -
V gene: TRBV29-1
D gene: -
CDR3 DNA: TGCAGCGTTGCCTCGAGGGCCACCAAAAACATTCAGTACTTC
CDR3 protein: CSVASRATKNIQYF

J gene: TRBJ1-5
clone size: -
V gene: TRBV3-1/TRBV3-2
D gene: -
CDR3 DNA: TGTGCCAGCAGCCAAGATTACAGTAGCAATCAGCCCCAGCATTTT
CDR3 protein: CASSQDYSSNQPQHF

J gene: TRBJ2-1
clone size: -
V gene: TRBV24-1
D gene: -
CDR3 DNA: TGTGCCACCAGTGCCCTTCTTCGGGGGGAGCAGTTCTTC
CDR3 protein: CATSALLRGEQFF

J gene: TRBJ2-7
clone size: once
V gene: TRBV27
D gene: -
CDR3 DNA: TGTGCCAGCAGGAGGGATTACCTACGTCCTGAACAGTACTTC
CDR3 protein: CASRRDYLRPEQYF

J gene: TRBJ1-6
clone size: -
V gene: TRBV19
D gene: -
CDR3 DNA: TGTGCCAGTAGTACCTCAGCGGTTTCACCCCTCCACTTT
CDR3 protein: CASSTSAVSPLHF

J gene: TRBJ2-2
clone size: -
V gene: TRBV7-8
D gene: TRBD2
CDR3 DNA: TGTGCCAGCAGCCGCCAGGGACTAGCGGGAGCCGGGGAGCTGTTTTTT
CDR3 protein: CASSRQGLAGAGELFF

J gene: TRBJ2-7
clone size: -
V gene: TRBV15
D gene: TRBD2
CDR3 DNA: TGTGCCACCAGCAGATCCGGGACTAGCGGGACAACCTACGAGCAGTACTTC
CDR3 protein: CATSRSGTSGTTYEQYF

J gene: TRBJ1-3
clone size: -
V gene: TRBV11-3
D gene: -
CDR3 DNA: TGTGCCAGCAGCTTATTCGGGGGAAACACCATATATTTT
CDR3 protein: CASSLFGGNTIYF

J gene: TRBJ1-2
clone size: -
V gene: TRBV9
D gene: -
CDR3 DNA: TGTGCCAGCAGCGAATCCGTCCGTGGCTACACCTTC
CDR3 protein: CASSESVRGYTF

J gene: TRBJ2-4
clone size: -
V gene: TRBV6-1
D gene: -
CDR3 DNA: TGTGCCAGCAGTGAACCAGGGTCGCAAAACATTCAGTACTTC
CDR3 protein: CASSEPGSQNIQYF

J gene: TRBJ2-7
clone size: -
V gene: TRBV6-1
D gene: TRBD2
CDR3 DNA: TGTGCCAGCAGTGAATGGGGACTAGCGAGTTACGAGCAGTACTTC
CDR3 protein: CASSEWGLASYEQYF

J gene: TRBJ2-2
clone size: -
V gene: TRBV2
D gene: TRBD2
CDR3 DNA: TGTGCCAGCAGTGAAGCTGGAAGTCTAGCGGGAGGGGAGCTGTTTTTT
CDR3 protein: CASSEAGSLAGGELFF

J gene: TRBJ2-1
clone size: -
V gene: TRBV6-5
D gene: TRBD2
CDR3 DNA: TGTGCCAGCAGGGGCAGCGGGACGGAAAATGAGCAGTTCTTC
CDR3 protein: CASRGSGTENEQFF

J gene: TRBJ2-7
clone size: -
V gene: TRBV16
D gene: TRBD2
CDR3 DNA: TGTGCCAGCAGCCAACCCAGCGGGACCTACTCCTACGAGCAGTACTTC
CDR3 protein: CASSQPSGTYSYEQYF

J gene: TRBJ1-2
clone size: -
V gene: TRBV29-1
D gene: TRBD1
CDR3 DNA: TGCAGCGTCGGACAGGGGGCTTATGGCTACACCTTC
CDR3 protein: CSVGQGAYGYTF